This TCR beta chain was sequenced during a study of blood T cell repertoires in COVID-19. In the original processing: How many nucleated cells were present was estimated from reference gene primer amplification. Profiled with immunoSEQ multiplex PCR; TCRdb holds only in-frame clones, not every one. Clone size and the V and J calls come from that table; the DNA yielded D and trimming. The data contain about 32,000 clones, 87% of them singletons. Per germline, CDR1 SNHLY and CDR2 FYNNEI. The ends were cut back, 7 bases at V and 4 bases at J, with 11 bases in the middle. The length of the CDR3 is 13 residues.

The chain recombines TRBV2 with TRBJ1-3; a possible D gene is TRBD1 (6 bases). The TCR was taken from a man in his forties or fifties with active or convalescent COVID-19. Sequencing used peripheral blood. The DNA for the CDR3 is TGTGCCAGCATGAGGGACATGGGAAACACCATATATTTT. Translated, it gives CASMRDMGNTIYF.